The rows below give T cell receptor beta chains drawn from one sample of a study of cytomegalovirus exposure and HLA in healthy donors. Data came from immunoSEQ multiplex PCR; TCRdb stores just in-frame clones and leaves some out. The sample holds about 120,000 clones; about four fifths are singletons and the top ten take approximately 3.5%. Material for sequencing was PBMCs. All receptors come from a woman between 35 and 50 years old in good health and CMV-seropositive. The CDR3 runs from the conserved cysteine through the conserved F or W. A D gene is named only where the DNA matches it firmly. Clone sizes are given selectively: once, few, many, or a class where the clone is expanded.

>NA|TRBJ1-3|NA|TRBV7-3
TGTGCCAGCAGCTTAACGGCAGGAAACACCATATATTTT
CASSLTAGNTIYF
>NA|TRBJ2-7|TRBD2|TRBV2
TGTGCCAGCAGTAGCGGGACGTTCAGCGAGCAGTACTTC
CASSSGTFSEQYF
>NA|TRBJ2-3|TRBD2|TRBV7-8
TGTGCCAGCAGCCCGATAGGACTAGCGGGCACAGATACGCAGTATTTT
CASSPIGLAGTDTQYF
>NA|TRBJ2-1|TRBD2|TRBV18
TGTGCCAGCTCACTCACTAGCGGAGTATACAATGAGCAGTTCTTC
CASSLTSGVYNEQFF
>NA|TRBJ2-5|TRBD2|TRBV6-8
TGTGCCAGCAGCCCCACCTCGGGCGGGAGGGCCGGGGAGACCCAGTACTTC
CASSPTSGGRAGETQYF
>once|TRBJ2-7|TRBD2|TRBV27
TGTGCCACCCAGGGAGGGTACGAGCAGTACTTC
CATQGGYEQYF
>NA|TRBJ1-3|NA|TRBV19
TGTGCCAGTAGGGAAGACAAATCTGGAAACACCATATATTTT
CASREDKSGNTIYF
>NA|TRBJ2-2|TRBD2|TRBV30
TGTGCCTGGAGTGTGTTCGATGTTAGCGGGAGGTTTGGCGGGGAGCTGTTTTTT
CAWSVFDVSGRFGGELFF
>NA|TRBJ2-7|NA|TRBV7-2
TGTGCCAGCAGCCTAACGACAGAACGCGCAGGGCAGTACTTC
CASSLTTERAGQYF
>NA|TRBJ1-2|NA|TRBV19
TGTGCCAGTAGTATACTGGCAGGGAAAGGCTACACCTTC
CASSILAGKGYTF